Listed below are T cell receptor beta chains from one sample, sequenced in a study of cytomegalovirus exposure and HLA in healthy donors. The assay was immunoSEQ multiplex PCR, and TCRdb's table has in-frame clones only and misses some. The sample records 120,000 or so clones, more than 70% being singletons. The sample taken for sequencing was PBMCs. The receptors were sampled from a woman in her forties or fifties in good health and CMV-seropositive. CDR3s include the opening cysteine and the closing phenylalanine or tryptophan. The size field is filled for only some rows; it gives once, few, many or a size class.

v_call | clone_size | cdr3_aa
TRBV6-5 | NA | CASTFGTSHTGELFF
TRBV7-3 | NA | CASSLGTGADTQYF
TRBV11-2 | NA | CASSLARLAGGLGTQYF
TRBV5-5 | NA | CASSLLGESGETQYF
TRBV2 | few | CASSEGDSLDSPLHF
TRBV7-9 | few | CASSPQVSYGYTF
TRBV9 | NA | CASSEAGTGGYEQYF
TRBV7-9 | NA | CASSLGAGSPGNTIYF
TRBV7-6 | NA | CASSLGGGAGGYEQYF
TRBV10-3 | NA | CAISVEAGPYNEQFF
TRBV5-4 | NA | CASSGQASQETQYF
TRBV5-4 | NA | CASSIGTSGRVETQYF
TRBV7-8 | once | CASSLVEGPGGYEQYF
TRBV7-9 | NA | CASSLSTGDLEAFF
TRBV7-2 | NA | CASSSPGASAHF
TRBV12-5 | NA | CASDPRQGPPYEQYF
TRBV18 | once | CASSPPLGVYGYTF
TRBV7-9 | NA | CASSSSSGQPRGEQYF
TRBV5-6 | NA | CASSALGQDNEQFF
TRBV6-5 | few | CASSYSTAGFETQYF
TRBV5-1 | NA | CASSLTGGQETQYF
TRBV9 | NA | CASSVGLAGVSTGELFF
TRBV27 | once | CASSWDRFSYEQYF
TRBV9 | few | CASSVMVGSGEKLFF
TRBV7-2 | once | CASSFMIRNEQFF
TRBV7-7 | NA | CASSLAIGGGTGELFF
TRBV5-1 | NA | CASSSPPGLASTDTQYF
TRBV4-1 | NA | CASSQRRPGETQYF
TRBV19 | NA | CASSNSGRATDTQYF
TRBV5-1 | NA | CASSFSSPGEQYF
TRBV7-8 | NA | CASSLDGHEQYF
TRBV27 | NA | CASRSYRGNTEAFF
TRBV27 | NA | CASPIRADTQYF
TRBV11-2 | many | CASSISGTGSNQPQHF
TRBV27 | NA | CASSLSGTSGSDTQYF
TRBV2 | NA | CASYYTPYNEQFF
TRBV5-1 | NA | CASSVGASGTEAFF
TRBV5-6 | NA | CASRVAGFQSYEQYF
TRBV6-5 | NA | CASRASVTNEKLFF